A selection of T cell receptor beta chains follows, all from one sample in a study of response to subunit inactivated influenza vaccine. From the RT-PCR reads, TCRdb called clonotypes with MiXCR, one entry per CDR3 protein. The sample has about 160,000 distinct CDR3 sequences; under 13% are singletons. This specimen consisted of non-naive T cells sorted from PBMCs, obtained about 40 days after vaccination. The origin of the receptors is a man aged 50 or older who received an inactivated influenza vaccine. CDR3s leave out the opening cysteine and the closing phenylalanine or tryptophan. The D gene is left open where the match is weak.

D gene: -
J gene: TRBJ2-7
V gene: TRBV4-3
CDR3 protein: ASSQEIRDYEQY

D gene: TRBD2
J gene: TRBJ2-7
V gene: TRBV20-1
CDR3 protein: SARPTSAAYEQY

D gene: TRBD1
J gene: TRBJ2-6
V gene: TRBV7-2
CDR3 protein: ASSLEGQGSGANVLT

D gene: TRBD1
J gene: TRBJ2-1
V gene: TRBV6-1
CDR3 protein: ASSQTGGLTSSYNEQF

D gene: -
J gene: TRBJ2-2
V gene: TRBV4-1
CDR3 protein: ASSQVLRGTGELF

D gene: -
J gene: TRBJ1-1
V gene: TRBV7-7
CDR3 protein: ASSSNMNTEAF

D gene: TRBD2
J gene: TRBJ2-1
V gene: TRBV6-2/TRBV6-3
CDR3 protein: ASSYLLAGRDEQF

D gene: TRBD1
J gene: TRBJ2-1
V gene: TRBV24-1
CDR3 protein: ATSDLRTGSTYNEQF

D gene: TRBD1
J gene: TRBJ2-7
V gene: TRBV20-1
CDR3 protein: SENRDRGLQQY

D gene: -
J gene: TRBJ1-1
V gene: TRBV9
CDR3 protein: ASSVGSEAF

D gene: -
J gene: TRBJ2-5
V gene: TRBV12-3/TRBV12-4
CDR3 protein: ASSPQSGETQY

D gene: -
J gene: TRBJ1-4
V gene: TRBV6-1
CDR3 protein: ASSDEKLF

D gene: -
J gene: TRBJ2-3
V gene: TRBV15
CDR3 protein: ATSSRAMGTDTQY

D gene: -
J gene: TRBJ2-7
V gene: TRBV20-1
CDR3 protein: SAPKWGRFLDYEQY

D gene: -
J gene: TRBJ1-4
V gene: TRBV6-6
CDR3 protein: ASSPGQANEKLF

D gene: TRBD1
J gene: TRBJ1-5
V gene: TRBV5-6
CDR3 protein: ASSNGQGRPQH

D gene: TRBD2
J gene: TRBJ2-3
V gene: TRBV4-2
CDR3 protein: ASSQGLAVTDTQY

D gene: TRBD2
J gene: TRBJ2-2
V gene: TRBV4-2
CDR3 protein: ASSRSGGTNTGELF

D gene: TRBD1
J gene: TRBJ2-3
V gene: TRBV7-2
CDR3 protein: ASLQGITDTQY

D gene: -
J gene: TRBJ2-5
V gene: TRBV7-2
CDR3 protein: ASSGTFQETQY

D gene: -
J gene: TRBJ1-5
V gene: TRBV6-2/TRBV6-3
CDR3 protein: ASSHTRGDLGPQH

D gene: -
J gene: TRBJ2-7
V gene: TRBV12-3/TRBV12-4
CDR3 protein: ASSFVGSYEQY

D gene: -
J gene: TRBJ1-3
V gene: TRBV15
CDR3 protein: ATSRGGENTIC

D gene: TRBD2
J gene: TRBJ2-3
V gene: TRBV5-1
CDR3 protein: ASSLGPSGRVTDTQY

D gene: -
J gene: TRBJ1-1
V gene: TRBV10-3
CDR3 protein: AISDRRVTEAF

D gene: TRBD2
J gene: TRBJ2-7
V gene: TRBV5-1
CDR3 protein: ASSLGSSGTYEQY

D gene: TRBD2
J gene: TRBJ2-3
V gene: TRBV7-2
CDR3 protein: ASSLFGTSGTDTQY

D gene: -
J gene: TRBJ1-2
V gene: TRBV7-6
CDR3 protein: ASSPSLRSDGYT

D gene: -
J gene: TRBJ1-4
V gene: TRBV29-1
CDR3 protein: SVDALSSEEKLF

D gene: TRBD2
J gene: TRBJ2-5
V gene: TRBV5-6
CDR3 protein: ASSLGGGFGGNHPTEEETQY

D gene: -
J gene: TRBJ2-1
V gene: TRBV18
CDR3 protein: ASSADESYNEQF

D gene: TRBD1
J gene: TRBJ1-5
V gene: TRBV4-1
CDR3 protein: ASSQVFGQGNQPQH

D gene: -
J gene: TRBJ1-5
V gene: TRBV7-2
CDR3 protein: ASSWTVSNQPQH